The clone carrying this T cell receptor (beta chain) was observed a handful of times. The target antigen is unknown. The time point here: sample taken at primary tumor resection. Whole RNA came from tumor, nontumor lung or frozen PBMC and was sequenced without being sorted. The data belong to a study of spatial heterogeneity in lung cancer. About the research overall: There were consistently more beta-chain sequences detected than alpha-chain sequences. Raw reads contained each unique TCR and UMI combination more than ten times on average. Study outcomes and limitations: The study found ubiquitous expanded tumor TCRs in blood more at resection than follow-up.

Each TCR cDNA molecule carried a unique molecular identifier. TCRdb itself ran the 5' RACE reads through MiXCR, one entry per CDR3 protein. The sample carries tens of thousands of distinct CDR3 sequences, more than 10% recorded once. Trimming removed 0 bases at V and 4 bases at J, with 5 bases between. Germline V gene lookup returns CDR1 SGHRS and CDR2 YFSETQ. The CDR3 contains 13 residues. The sequenced sample was PBMCs, obtained at surgery. The genes are TRBV5-1 and TRBJ1-3; D is uncertain. This TCR derives from a male donor with early-stage non-small cell lung cancer. The CDR3 loop is CASSLDEGNTIYF. The CDR3 DNA reads as TGCGCCAGCAGCTTGGATGAAGGAAACACCATATATTTT.